The T cell receptor (beta chain) described here comes from a study of blood T cell repertoires in COVID-19. At the level of the study: Some COVID-19 samples were acute and others convalescent; all came from the United States, Italy and Spain. Sample material is recorded as cDNA or gDNA derived from T cells, B-cell-depleted T cells, or PBMCs.

This CDR3 contains 14 residues. Trimming cost V 1 base and J 3 bases, with 9 bases left between them. Germline CDR1 reads GTSNPN; CDR2 reads SVGIG (reference sequence). Per the study methods: Amplified reference gene primers provided the basis for estimating nucleated cell counts. TCRdb's table, derived via immunoSEQ multiplex PCR, lists solely in-frame clones and lacks some. V and J calls and clone size come straight from that table; D and trimming were deduced from the DNA. The table includes approximately 190,000 clones, about 88% detected once. The material sequenced was peripheral blood. The TCR comes from a woman in her forties who had recovered from COVID-19. The V and J genes are TRBV30 and TRBJ2-2; D is unclear. CDR3 residues: CAWSAMSDTGELFF. The CDR3 bases are TGTGCCTGGAGTGCCATGAGCGACACCGGGGAGCTGTTTTTT.